Each of the 7 T cell receptor beta chains below was sequenced from the same sample in a study of read filtering for tumor transcriptome and immune sequencing. Molecular barcoded adaptors covering alpha/delta and beta/gamma chains were used on roughly 400 ng RNA. TCRdb re-called the reads with MiXCR, one entry per CDR3 protein. The profile shows fewer than 100,000 distinct CDR3 sequences, over 9% of them singletons. The sample taken for sequencing was a population of CD138-negative cells sorted from bone marrow. These receptors all come from a donor at least 40 years old with multiple myeloma.

About this clonotype itself: This CDR3 fails to terminate in the conserved phenylalanine or tryptophan, so it likely reflects a read error. This chain connects TRBV3-1 to TRBJ1-1, with D tentatively TRBD1 (5 bases). Germline V CDR1 and CDR2: LGHDT, YNNKEL (reference sequence). The CDR3 has 16 amino acids. V lost 1 base and J 5 bases, leaving 17 bases between the germline ends. The CDR3 DNA reads TGTGCCAGCAGCCAAGCGGCAGGGCCAAGGGAGACTGAAGCTTTCTGT. This sequence encodes CASSQAAGPRETEAFC.

V usage is TRBV5-1 and J usage is TRBJ2-3; D is perhaps TRBD1 (7 bases). CDR3 length: 14 residues. Between the trimmed V and J ends, which lost 7 bases and 1 base, there was a span of 13 bases. CDR1 is SGHRS and CDR2 is YFSETQ in the germline V gene. DNA for the CDR3: TGCGCCAGCGGCACAGGGGAGGGCACAGATACGCAGTATTTT. It is translated as CASGTGEGTDTQYF.

This clonotype was counted ten times or more. The rearrangement uses TRBV5-1 and TRBJ2-7; a possible D gene is TRBD2 (5 bases). In germline, CDR1 is SGHRS, CDR2 YFSETQ. Deletions cut 2 bases from V and 4 bases from J, with 7 bases between. CDR3 length equals 12 residues. As DNA, the CDR3 is TGCGCCAGCAGCTTACGGGGATACGAGCAGTACTTC. Translated: CASSLRGYEQYF.

This clonotype has ten or more counts. The chain couples TRBV2 to TRBJ2-5, with unresolved D. CDR3 length: 13 amino acids. V lost 5 bases, J lost 1 base, and 8 bases lay in between. Germline loops: CDR1 SNHLY, CDR2 FYNNEI. The CDR3 loop is CASSQSVQETQYF. The CDR3 region has the DNA TGTGCCAGCAGTCAGTCCGTCCAAGAGACCCAGTACTTC.

Concerning this clonotype: The CDR3 does not close with the conserved phenylalanine or tryptophan, likely indicating a read error. The DNA is left out, because the CDR3 cannot be placed on it with certainty; the CDR3 is given as TCRdb lists it. The CDR3 region is CASSHNRGGYNEQIS. V is TRBV11-2 and J is TRBJ2-1; TRBD1, as called in the table, went unchecked against the DNA. Germline V CDR1 and CDR2: SGHAT, FQNNGV. Inclusive of both ends, the CDR3 amounts to 15 amino acids.

The sample holds many counts of this clonotype. The chain employs TRBV7-9 and TRBJ2-7, with D hard to call. Germline-derived CDR1 and CDR2 are SEHNR and FQNEAQ (reference sequence). CDR3 size: 14 residues. Trimming shortened V by 5 bases and J by 6 bases, and 17 bases separated the two germline ends. The CDR3 coding sequence is TGTGCCAGCAGCGTCCGGGCACCCTCGGCCGAGCAGTACTTC. Translated, it gives CASSVRAPSAEQYF.

V gene TRBV6-5 combines with J gene TRBJ2-7; 12 bases fit TRBD2. The CDR3 loop spans 19 amino acids. J lost 4 bases, V lost 0 bases, and 13 bases had no gene match. Per the germline V gene, CDR1 is MNHEY and CDR2 is SVGAGI. CDR3 region: CASSYSAPLAGGPLYEQYF. Written as DNA, the CDR3 is TGTGCCAGCAGTTACTCGGCCCCCCTAGCGGGAGGGCCCCTTTACGAGCAGTACTTC.